This TCR beta chain comes out of a study of T cell responses to AZD1222 COVID-19 vaccine. TCRdb's table, derived via immunoSEQ multiplex PCR, lists solely in-frame clones and lacks some. Here the sample spans over 50,000 clones, roughly 89% being singletons. This sample comprised peripheral blood, obtained on day 0 of AZD1222 vaccination. This clonotype originated in an adult in good health.

CDR3: CASSLEASGAFF. Written as DNA, the CDR3 is TGTGCCAGCAGCTTAGAAGCGTCTGGGGCTTTCTTT. This chain links TRBV7-9 with TRBJ1-1, with D hard to call. The CDR3 runs 12 residues. Trimming shortened V by 1 base and J by 11 bases, and 11 bases separated the two germline ends. The germline CDR1 and CDR2 sequences are SEHNR and FQNEAQ (reference sequence).